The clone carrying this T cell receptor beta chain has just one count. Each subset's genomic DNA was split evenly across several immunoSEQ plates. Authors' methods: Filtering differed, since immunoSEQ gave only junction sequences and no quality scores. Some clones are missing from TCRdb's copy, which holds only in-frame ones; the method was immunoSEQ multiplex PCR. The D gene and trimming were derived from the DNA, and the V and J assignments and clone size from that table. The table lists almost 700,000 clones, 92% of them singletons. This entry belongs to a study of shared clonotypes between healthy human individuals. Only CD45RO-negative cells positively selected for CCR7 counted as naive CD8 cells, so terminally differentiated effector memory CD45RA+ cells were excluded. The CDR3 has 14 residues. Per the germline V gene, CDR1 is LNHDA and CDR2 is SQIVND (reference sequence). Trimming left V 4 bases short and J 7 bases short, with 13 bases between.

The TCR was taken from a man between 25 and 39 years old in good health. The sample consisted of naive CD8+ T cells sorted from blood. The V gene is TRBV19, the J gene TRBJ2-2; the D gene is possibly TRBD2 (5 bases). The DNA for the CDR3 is TGTGCCAGTAGTACAGGCACTAGTCACGGGGAGCTGTTTTTT. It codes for CASSTGTSHGELFF. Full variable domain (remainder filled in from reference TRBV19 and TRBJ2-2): DGGITQSPKYLFRKEGQNVTLSCEQNLNHDAMYWYRQDPGQGLRLIYYSQIVNDFQKGDIAEGYSVSREKKESFPLTVTSAQKNPTAFYLCASSTGTSHGELFFGEGSRLTVL.